The 20 T cell receptor beta chains below were found in one sample sequenced in a study of T cells in Graves' hyperthyroidism and ophthalmopathy. Amplification yielded TCR beta CDR3 regions, with RNA transcripts as the source. HTBI primers drove first-round RT-PCR of the TCR CDR3. TCRdb called the multiplex PCR reads again in MiXCR, with one record for every CDR3 protein. The table has around 340,000 distinct CDR3 sequences, 15% to 20% seen once; the top ten hold around 15%. The sample was blood. These receptors were obtained from a middle-aged woman with Graves' ophthalmopathy.

The J gene is TRBJ2-5, the V gene TRBV27; no firm D call. The V end lost 6 bases, the J end lost 5 bases, and 7 bases lay between the germline ends. The CDR3 length is 11 residues. From germline, CDR1 is MNHEY and CDR2 SMNVEV (reference sequence). As DNA, the CDR3 is TGTGCCAGCAGGACGATGGAGACCCAGTACTTC. This sequence encodes CASRTMETQYF.

Ten or more counts support this clonotype. V and J are TRBV7-9 and TRBJ2-4; 9 positions agree with TRBD1. The CDR3 sequence is 15 residues long. The trim removed 1 base at V and 11 bases at J, leaving 9 bases unmatched. Germline V CDR1 and CDR2: SEHNR, FQNEAQ (reference sequence). The CDR3 DNA is TGTGCCAGCAGCTTAGGGGGGGGACAGGGACCAGTTCAGTACTTC. This gives the protein CASSLGGGQGPVQYF.

This clonotype came up a few times. The rearrangement joins TRBV6-1 to TRBJ2-1, with 9 positions matching TRBD1. The CDR3 covers 15 residues. CDR1 and CDR2 (germline): MNHNS, SASEGT. The junction had 6 bases not matched to a gene; V was cut back by 7 bases and J by 2 bases. The CDR3 loop reads CASKVGTGTYNEQFF. In DNA, the CDR3 is TGTGCCAGCAAGGTCGGGACAGGGACCTACAATGAGCAGTTCTTC.

About this clonotype itself: One end of the junction is discordant with germline, which a read error may explain. V usage is TRBV4-2 and J usage is TRBJ2-2, with TRBD2 matching 11 bases. This CDR3 spans 17 amino acids. Germline V gives CDR1 LGHNA, CDR2 YNFKEQ. The CDR3 sequence: CASSPWVAGGNTRELFF. DNA of the CDR3: TGTGCCAGCAGCCCGTGGGTAGCGGGAGGGAACACCAGGGAGCTGTTTTTT.

This clonotype has at least ten counts. This chain connects TRBV10-2 to TRBJ1-1; perhaps TRBD1 as D (6 bases). CDR1 and CDR2 (germline): WSHSY, SAAADI. V gave up 8 bases and J gave up 3 bases, with 13 bases separating them. The CDR3 is 13 residues long. CDR3 coding DNA: TGCGCCAGCGAAACGTCAGGGGACACTGAAGCTTTCTTT. This sequence encodes CASETSGDTEAFF.

This clonotype is medium-sized within its sample. The chain joins TRBV7-8 to TRBJ2-5; D might be TRBD1 (6 bases). V lost 5 bases to trimming and J lost 3 bases, with 13 bases between them. The germline V gene has CDR1 SGHVS and CDR2 FQNEAQ. CDR3 size: 14 residues. The CDR3 nucleotides are TGTGCCAGCAGCCCTACCGGGACAAAAGAGACCCAGTACTTC. This sequence encodes CASSPTGTKETQYF.

The J gene is TRBJ2-7, the V gene TRBV12-3 or TRBV12-4; no definite D call. V shed 5 bases and J shed 7 bases, with 15 bases lying between them. This CDR3 is built from 13 residues. The CDR3 sequence: CASSLPGGSEQYF. The CDR3 DNA is TGTGCCAGCAGTCTTCCCGGCGGTAGTGAGCAGTACTTC.

This clonotype was detected many times. This sequence joins TRBV18 and TRBJ1-1; weak D call: TRBD1 (6 bases). Germline V gene data show CDR1 as KGHSH and CDR2 as LQKENI. There are 15 residues in the CDR3. With 6 bases removed from V and 2 bases from J, the gap between germline ends came to 16 bases. CDR3 protein: CASSPGRTANTEAFF. As DNA, the CDR3 is TGTGCCAGCTCCCCCGGGAGGACAGCCAACACTGAAGCTTTCTTT.

In this sample, this clonotype turned up many times. The V and J genes are TRBV19 and TRBJ1-2, with a weak D call TRBD1 (6 bases). V lost 4 bases and J 0 bases, leaving 9 bases between the germline ends. The length of the CDR3 is 14 residues. Germline V lookup: CDR1 LNHDA, CDR2 SQIVND (reference sequence). The CDR3 spells CASSSGTTNYGYTF. The CDR3 nucleotides are TGTGCCAGTAGTAGCGGGACAACTAACTATGGCTACACCTTC.

In its sample, this clonotype was seen many times. This chain uses TRBV2 with TRBJ1-1, with TRBD1 as a possible D gene (5 bases). Trimming took 5 bases from V and 10 from J, leaving 14 bases between them. The CDR3 length is 12 residues. The germline V gene encodes CDR1 SNHLY and CDR2 FYNNEI. Here the CDR3 DNA reads TGTGCCAGCAGTACCTTCGGGGCAGGAGCTTTCTTT. Residues: CASSTFGAGAFF. Based on the CDR3 plus reference TRBV2 and TRBJ1-1, the full variable domain is EPEVTQTPSHQVTQMGQEVILRCVPISNHLYFYWYRQILGQKVEFLVSFYNNEISEKSEIFDDQFSVERPDGSNFTLKIRSTKLEDSAMYFCASSTFGAGAFFGQGTRLTVV.

This clonotype has a count of ten or more. The rearrangement uses TRBV12-3 or TRBV12-4 and TRBJ1-1; no clear D gene. Trimming shortened V by 2 bases and J by 3 bases, and 10 bases separated the two germline ends. The CDR3 is made up of 14 amino acids. The DNA of the CDR3 is TGTGCCAGCAGTTTAAAGACTAGGTACACTGAAGCTTTCTTT. It encodes CASSLKTRYTEAFF.

V is TRBV19 and J is TRBJ1-5, with D uncertain. Trimming pared 7 bases from V and 2 bases from J, leaving 9 bases between. CDR1 is LNHDA, CDR2 SQIVND, per germline (reference sequence). This CDR3 comprises 13 residues. The CDR3 protein is CASNLKGNQPQHF. CDR3 DNA sequence: TGTGCCAGTAACCTCAAGGGCAATCAGCCCCAGCATTTT. The entire variable domain, with the rest obtained from reference TRBV19 and TRBJ1-5, is as follows: DGGITQSPKYLFRKEGQNVTLSCEQNLNHDAMYWYRQDPGQGLRLIYYSQIVNDFQKGDIAEGYSVSREKKESFPLTVTSAQKNPTAFYLCASNLKGNQPQHFGDGTRLSIL.

This clonotype was counted many times. This sequence joins TRBV28 and TRBJ1-5, with 7 bases fitting TRBD1. Germline CDR1 and CDR2: MDHEN and SYDVKM. The J segment lost 4 bases and the V segment lost 7 bases, leaving 7 bases of the junction unmatched. The CDR3 loop spans 14 amino acids. This CDR3 is CASKETGSNQPQHF. CDR3 bases: TGTGCCAGCAAGGAGACAGGGAGTAATCAGCCCCAGCATTTT.

This clonotype was seen at least ten times. This may arise from a read error, as a much more abundant clone is one base away. The chain recombines TRBV6-2 or TRBV6-3 with TRBJ2-6, with D tentatively TRBD1 (6 bases). V was pared by 2 bases and J by 0 bases, with 11 bases between. The CDR3 length is 17 residues. Germline V lookup: CDR1 MNHEY, CDR2 SVGEGT. The CDR3 loop reads CASSYLRTVSGANVLTF. The CDR3 DNA is TGTGCCAGCAGTTACCTGAGGACAGTCTCTGGGGCCAACGTCCTGACTTTC.

This clonotype occurred many times. This chain uses TRBV28 with TRBJ2-3, with a tentative D call TRBD1 (6 bases). CDR3 length: 15 amino acids. Germline assignment: CDR1 MDHEN and CDR2 SYDVKM. The V gene lost 4 bases and the J gene lost 0 bases, with 11 bases spanning the gap. CDR3 loop: CASSSGQTSTDTQYF. CDR3 sequence (DNA): TGTGCCAGCAGTTCTGGACAGACAAGCACAGATACGCAGTATTTT.

This clonotype was observed at least ten times. This chain uses TRBV20-1 with TRBJ1-2; possibly TRBD1 for D (6 bases). The germline V and J ends were trimmed by 1 base and 6 bases, with 15 bases remaining between them. The germline V gene has CDR1 DFQATT and CDR2 SNEGSKA (reference sequence). This CDR3 has 14 residues. The CDR3 here is CSARARTELDGYTF. The CDR3 DNA sequence: TGCAGTGCTAGAGCTCGGACAGAATTAGATGGCTACACCTTC.

There are many counts of this clonotype. V is TRBV6-5 and J is TRBJ2-7; 9 positions agree with TRBD1. Per the germline V gene, CDR1 is MNHEY and CDR2 is SVGAGI. The CDR3 extends over 16 amino acids. The V and J ends lost 0 bases and 5 bases, in that order; junction bases with no gene match: 8. This chain's CDR3 is CASSYSRGTGSNEQYF. Written as DNA, the CDR3 is TGTGCCAGCAGTTACTCGAGAGGGACAGGGTCGAACGAGCAGTACTTC.

This clonotype showed up many times. The chain employs TRBV5-1 and TRBJ2-5; 7 positions match TRBD2. CDR3 length: 16 amino acids. Germline CDR1 reads SGHRS; CDR2 reads YFSETQ. After removal of 4 bases from V and 5 bases from J, the junction contained 14 bases not matched to a gene. The CDR3 nucleotides are TGCGCCAGCAGCCCAGTAGCGGGCCCCGCGGGGGAGACCCAGTACTTC. This gives the protein CASSPVAGPAGETQYF.

This clonotype showed up many times. The CDR3 here is CASSTRTGAANYGYTF. CDR3 nucleotides: TGTGCCAGCAGTACCCGGACAGGGGCAGCTAACTATGGCTACACCTTC. The chain combines TRBV12-3 or TRBV12-4 with TRBJ1-2; 9 positions match TRBD1. V gave up 5 bases and J gave up 0 bases; unmatched junction bases: 7. CDR3 length: 16 amino acids.

This clonotype has a count of ten or more. Sequence at one end of the junction differs from germline and may be a read error. The chain combines TRBV5-1 with TRBJ2-7; D might be TRBD2 (6 bases). The CDR3 extends over 13 amino acids. The germline CDR1 and CDR2 sequences are SGHRS and YFSETQ. DNA of the CDR3: TGTGCCAGCAGCTTCGGAGGGGCCTACGAGCAGTACTTC. Its translation: CASSFGGAYEQYF. Filled out from reference TRBV5-1 and TRBJ2-7, the complete variable domain reads KAGVTQTPRYLIKTRGQQVTLSCSPISGHRSVSWYQQTPGQGLQFLFEYFSETQRNKGNFPGRFSGRQFSNSRSEMNVSTLELGDSALYLCASSFGGAYEQYFGPGTRLTVT.